This TCR beta chain originates from a study of blood T cell repertoires in COVID-19. Study as a whole: Sites across the United States, Italy and Spain contributed samples from acute and convalescent COVID-19.

CDR3 length: 14 amino acids. Looked up from germline, CDR1 is SGHVS and CDR2 is FQNEAQ. V lost 1 base to trimming and J lost 2 bases, with 9 bases between them. Only in-frame clones appear in the TCRdb table, and some are missing; sequencing was by immunoSEQ multiplex PCR. The data show about 200,000 clones, with roughly four fifths seen just once and approximately 5% held by the top ten. The sequence came from a woman between 65 and 79 years old with COVID-19, enrolled during active disease. V and J are TRBV7-8 and TRBJ2-7; a weak D match, TRBD2 (6 bases). Sequenced sample: peripheral blood. CDR3 nucleotide sequence: TGTGCCAGCAGCTTAGTGGCGGGGACCTACGAGCAGTACTTC. Translating gives CASSLVAGTYEQYF.